This T cell receptor (beta chain) was observed in a study of T cells after yellow fever vaccination. Study findings and constraints: The secondary response was weaker, and its peak arrived faster, on day 5 versus 15. Detected again after the booster were most primary-vaccination clones, at approximately 96% CD4 and 88% CD8.

At least ten counts were recorded for this clonotype. Antigen unknown. As TCR cDNA was made by 5'RACE template switching, a universal primer site and UMIs were added. TCRdb redid the calling of the 5' RACE reads with MiXCR, one entry per CDR3 protein. The sample consists of 360,000 or so distinct CDR3 sequences, more than 9% of them appearing once. This CDR3 region has 16 residues. Germline CDR1 is SGHVS and CDR2 is FQNEAQ. The ends lost 5 bases at V and 7 bases at J; junction bases unmatched: 14. V usage is TRBV7-8 and J usage is TRBJ2-1; 7 bases line up with TRBD2. The sequences come from PBMCs, collected on the day of the first yellow fever vaccination. The sequence was obtained from a man aged 18 to 30 who received the YFV17D yellow fever vaccine. CDR3 residues: CASSRRDRASGNEQFF. CDR3 coding DNA: TGTGCCAGCAGCCGACGTGATCGGGCTAGCGGAAATGAGCAGTTCTTC. Combining the CDR3 with reference TRBV7-8 and TRBJ2-1 gives the whole variable domain GAGVSQSPRYKVAKRGQDVALRCDPISGHVSLFWYQQALGQGPEFLTYFQNEAQLDKSGLPSDRFFAERPEGSVSTLKIQRTQQEDSAVYLCASSRRDRASGNEQFFGPGTRLTVL.